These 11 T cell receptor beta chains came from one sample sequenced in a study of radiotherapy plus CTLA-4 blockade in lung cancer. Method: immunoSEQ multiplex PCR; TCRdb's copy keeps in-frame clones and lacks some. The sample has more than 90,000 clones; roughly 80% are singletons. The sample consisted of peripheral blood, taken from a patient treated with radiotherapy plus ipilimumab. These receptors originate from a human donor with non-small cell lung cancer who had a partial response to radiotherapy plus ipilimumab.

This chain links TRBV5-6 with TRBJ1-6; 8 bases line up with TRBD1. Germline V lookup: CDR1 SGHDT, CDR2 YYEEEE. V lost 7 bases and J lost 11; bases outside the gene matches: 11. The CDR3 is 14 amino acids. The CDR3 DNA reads TGTGCCAGCGGTGGACAGGGCATATCAACACCCCTCCACTTT. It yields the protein CASGGQGISTPLHF.

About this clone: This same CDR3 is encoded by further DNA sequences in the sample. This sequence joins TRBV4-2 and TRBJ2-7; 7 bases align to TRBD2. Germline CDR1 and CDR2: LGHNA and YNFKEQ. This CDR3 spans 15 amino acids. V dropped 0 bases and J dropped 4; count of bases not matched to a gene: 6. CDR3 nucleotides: TGTGCCAGCAGCCAAGAAGTGGGAGGGCCTTACGAGCAGTACTTC. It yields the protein CASSQEVGGPYEQYF.

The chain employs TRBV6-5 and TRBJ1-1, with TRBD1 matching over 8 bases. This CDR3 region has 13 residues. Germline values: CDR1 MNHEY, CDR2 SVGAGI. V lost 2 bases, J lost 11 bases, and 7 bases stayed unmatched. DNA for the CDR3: TGTGCCAGCAGTTACGACGTCCAGGGGGCGGCTTTCTTT. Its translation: CASSYDVQGAAFF.

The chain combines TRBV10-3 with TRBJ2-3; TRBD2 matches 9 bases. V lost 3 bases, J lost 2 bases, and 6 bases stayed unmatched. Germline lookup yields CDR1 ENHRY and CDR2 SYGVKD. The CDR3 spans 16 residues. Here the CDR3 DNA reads TGTGCCATCAGTGACCCAGGACTAGCGAACACAGATACGCAGTATTTT. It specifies CAISDPGLANTDTQYF.

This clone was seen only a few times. CDR3 loop: CASSSQGSYGYTF. CDR3 in DNA: TGTGCCAGCAGCTCACAGGGAAGCTATGGCTACACCTTC. The gene calls are TRBV7-3 and TRBJ1-2, with D perhaps TRBD1 (6 bases). CDR3 size: 13 residues. The germline gives CDR1 SGHTA, CDR2 FQGTGA. The germline V and J ends were trimmed by 4 bases and 4 bases, with 10 bases remaining between them.

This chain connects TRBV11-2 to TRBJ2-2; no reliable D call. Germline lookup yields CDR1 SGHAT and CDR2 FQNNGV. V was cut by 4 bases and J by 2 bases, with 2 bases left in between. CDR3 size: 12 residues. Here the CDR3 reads CASSSNTGELFF. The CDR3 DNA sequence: TGTGCCAGCAGCTCTAACACCGGGGAGCTGTTTTTT.

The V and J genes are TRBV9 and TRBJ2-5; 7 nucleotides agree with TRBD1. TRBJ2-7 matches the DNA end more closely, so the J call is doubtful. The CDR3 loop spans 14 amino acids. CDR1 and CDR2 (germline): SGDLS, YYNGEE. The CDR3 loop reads CASSPRQGIYEQYF. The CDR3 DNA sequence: TGTGCCAGCAGCCCCCGACAGGGAATCTACGAGCAGTACTTC.

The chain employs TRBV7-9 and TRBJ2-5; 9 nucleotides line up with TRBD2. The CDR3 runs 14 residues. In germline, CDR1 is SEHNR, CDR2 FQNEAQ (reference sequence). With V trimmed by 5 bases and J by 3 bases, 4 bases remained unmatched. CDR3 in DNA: TGTGCCAGCAGCAAGGGACTAGCAGAAGAGACCCAGTACTTC. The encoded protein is CASSKGLAEETQYF.

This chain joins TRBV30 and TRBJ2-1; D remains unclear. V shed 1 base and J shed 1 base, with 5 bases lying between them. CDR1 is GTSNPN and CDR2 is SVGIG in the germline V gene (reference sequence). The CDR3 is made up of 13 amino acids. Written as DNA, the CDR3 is TGTGCCTGGAGTGATCAGTCCTACAATGAGCAGTTCTTC. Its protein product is CAWSDQSYNEQFF.

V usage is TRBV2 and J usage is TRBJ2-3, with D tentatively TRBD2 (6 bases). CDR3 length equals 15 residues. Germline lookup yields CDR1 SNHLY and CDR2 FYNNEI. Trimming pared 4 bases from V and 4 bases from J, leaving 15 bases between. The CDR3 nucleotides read TGTGCCAGCAGTGTTGGAGGGAGTTTGGCAGATACGCAGTATTTT. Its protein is CASSVGGSLADTQYF.

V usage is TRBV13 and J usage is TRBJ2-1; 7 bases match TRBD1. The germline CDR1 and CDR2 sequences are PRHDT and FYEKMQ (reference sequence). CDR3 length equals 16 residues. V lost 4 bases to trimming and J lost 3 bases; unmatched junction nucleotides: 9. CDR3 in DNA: TGTGCCAGCAGCTCCCGGGACAGTTCCAACTACAATGAGCAGTTCTTC. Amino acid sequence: CASSSRDSSNYNEQFF.